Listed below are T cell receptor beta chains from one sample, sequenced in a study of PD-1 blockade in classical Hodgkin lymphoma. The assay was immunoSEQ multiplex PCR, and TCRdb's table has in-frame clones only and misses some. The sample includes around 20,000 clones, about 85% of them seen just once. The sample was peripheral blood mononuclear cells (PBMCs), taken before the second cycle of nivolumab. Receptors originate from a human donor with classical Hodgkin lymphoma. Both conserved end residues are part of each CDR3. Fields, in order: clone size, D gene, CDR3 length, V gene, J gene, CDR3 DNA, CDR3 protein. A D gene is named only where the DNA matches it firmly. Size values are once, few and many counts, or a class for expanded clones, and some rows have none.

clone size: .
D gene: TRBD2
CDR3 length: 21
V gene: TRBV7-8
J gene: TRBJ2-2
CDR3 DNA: TGTGCCAGCAGCTTAGCGATCCCCCCGGGACTAGCGGGCGACCTCACCGGGGAGCTGTTTTTT
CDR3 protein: CASSLAIPPGLAGDLTGELFF

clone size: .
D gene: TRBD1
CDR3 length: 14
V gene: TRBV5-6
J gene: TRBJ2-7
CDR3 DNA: TGTGCCAGCAGCTACAGGGGGTTCGCCTACGAGCAGTACTTC
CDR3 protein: CASSYRGFAYEQYF

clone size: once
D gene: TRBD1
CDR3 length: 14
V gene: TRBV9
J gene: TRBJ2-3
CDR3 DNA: TGTGCCAGCAGCTCCCGGACAGGATCAGATACGCAGTATTTT
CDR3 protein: CASSSRTGSDTQYF

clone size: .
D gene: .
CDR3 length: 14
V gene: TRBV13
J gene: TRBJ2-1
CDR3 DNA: TGTGCCAGCAGCCGCGACATATATCACAATGAGCAGTTCTTC
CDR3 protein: CASSRDIYHNEQFF

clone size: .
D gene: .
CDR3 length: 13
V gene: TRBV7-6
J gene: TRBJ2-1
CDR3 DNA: TGTGCCAGCAGTTCCTGGGAAAACAATGAGCAGTTCTTC
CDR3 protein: CASSSWENNEQFF

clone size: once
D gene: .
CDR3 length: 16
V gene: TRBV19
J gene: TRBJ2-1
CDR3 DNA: TGTGCCAGTAGTATAGATGCTCGGGGAAACTACAATGAGCAGTTCTTC
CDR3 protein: CASSIDARGNYNEQFF

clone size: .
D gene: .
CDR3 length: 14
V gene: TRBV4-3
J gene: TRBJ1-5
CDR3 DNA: TGCGCCAGCAGCCCTGGACGGGGCAATCAGCCCCAGCATTTT
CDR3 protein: CASSPGRGNQPQHF

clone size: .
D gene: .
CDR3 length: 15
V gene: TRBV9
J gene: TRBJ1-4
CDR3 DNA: TGTGCCAGCAGCGTAGCTCGGGGGCCTAATGAAAAACTGTTTTTT
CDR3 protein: CASSVARGPNEKLFF

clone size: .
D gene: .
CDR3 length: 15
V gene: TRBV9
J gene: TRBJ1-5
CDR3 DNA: TGTGCCAGCAGCGTAGATGGGTATAGCAATCAGCCCCAGCATTTT
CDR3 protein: CASSVDGYSNQPQHF

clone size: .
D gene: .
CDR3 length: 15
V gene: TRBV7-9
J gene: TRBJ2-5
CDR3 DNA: TGTGCCAGCAGCTTAAGGGTGCGAGAGCAAGAGACCCAGTACTTC
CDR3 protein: CASSLRVREQETQYF

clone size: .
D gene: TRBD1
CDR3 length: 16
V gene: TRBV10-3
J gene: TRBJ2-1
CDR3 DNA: TGTGCCATCAGTGACTCGGGACAGGGGGTCTACAATGAGCAGTTCTTC
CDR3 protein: CAISDSGQGVYNEQFF

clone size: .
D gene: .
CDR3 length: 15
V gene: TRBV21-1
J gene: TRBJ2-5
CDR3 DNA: TGTGCCAGCAGAAAAAAAGGGGGCGGGGGGCGGACCCAGTACTTC
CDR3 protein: CASRKKGGGGRTQYF

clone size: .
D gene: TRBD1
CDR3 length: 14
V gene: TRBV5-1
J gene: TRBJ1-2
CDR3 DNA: TGCGCCAGCAGCCTGGAGACAGGGGGTCAAGGCTACACCTTC
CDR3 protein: CASSLETGGQGYTF

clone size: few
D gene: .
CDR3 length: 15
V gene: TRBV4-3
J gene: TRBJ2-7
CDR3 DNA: TGCGCCAGCAGCCAAGAGGCGGGACCCATATACGAGCAGTACTTC
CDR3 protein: CASSQEAGPIYEQYF

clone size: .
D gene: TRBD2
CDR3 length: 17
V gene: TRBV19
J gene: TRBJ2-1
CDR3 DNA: TGTGCCAGTAGTATTAATTGGCTGGGGCTAGCGGGAGGCACGCAGTTCTTC
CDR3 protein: CASSINWLGLAGGTQFF

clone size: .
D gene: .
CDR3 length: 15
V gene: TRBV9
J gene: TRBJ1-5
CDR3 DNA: TGTGCCAGCAGCGTAGGGCCCCTCCCCGATCAGCCCCAGCATTTT
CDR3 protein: CASSVGPLPDQPQHF

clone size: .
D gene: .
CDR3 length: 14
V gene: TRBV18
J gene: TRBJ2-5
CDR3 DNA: TGTGCCAGCTCACTTTTTCAGGGGCAAGAGACCCAGTACTTC
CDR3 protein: CASSLFQGQETQYF

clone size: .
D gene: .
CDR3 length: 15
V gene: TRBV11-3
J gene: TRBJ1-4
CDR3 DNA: TGTGCCAGCAGCTCCTCAAGGACCCTTAATGAAAAACTGTTTTTT
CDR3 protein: CASSSSRTLNEKLFF

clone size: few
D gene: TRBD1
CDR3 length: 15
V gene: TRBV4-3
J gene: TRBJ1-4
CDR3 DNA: TGCGCCAGCAGCCAAGATGGAGCAGGGGGTGAAAAACTGTTTTTT
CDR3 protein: CASSQDGAGGEKLFF

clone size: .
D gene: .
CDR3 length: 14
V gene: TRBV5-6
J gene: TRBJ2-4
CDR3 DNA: TGTGCCAGCAGCTTGCAGGGATCCAAAAACATTCAGTACTTC
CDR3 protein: CASSLQGSKNIQYF

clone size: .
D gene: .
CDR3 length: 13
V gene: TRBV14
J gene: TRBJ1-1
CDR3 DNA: TGTGCCAGCAGCCAGACAGCGAACACTGAAGCTTTCTTT
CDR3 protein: CASSQTANTEAFF

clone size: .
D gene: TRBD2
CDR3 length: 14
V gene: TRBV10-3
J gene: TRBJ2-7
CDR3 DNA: TGTGCCATCACCTTCGCCCGGGAGGGCTACGAGCAGTACTTC
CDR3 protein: CAITFAREGYEQYF

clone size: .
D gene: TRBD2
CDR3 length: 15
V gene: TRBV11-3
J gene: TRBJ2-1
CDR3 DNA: TGTGCCAGCAGCTTAGCGGTAGCGGGAGGTGATGAGCAGTTCTTC
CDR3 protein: CASSLAVAGGDEQFF

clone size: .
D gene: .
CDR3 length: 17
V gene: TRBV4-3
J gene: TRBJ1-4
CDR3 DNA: TGCGCCAGCAGCCAAGTAGGGACGGGAGCAACTAATGAAAAACTGTTTTTT
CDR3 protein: CASSQVGTGATNEKLFF

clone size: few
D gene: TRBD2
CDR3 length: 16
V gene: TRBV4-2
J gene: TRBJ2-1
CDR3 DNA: TGTGCCAGCAGCCAACGGGGACTAGCGGGGATCAATGAGCAGTTCTTC
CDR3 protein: CASSQRGLAGINEQFF

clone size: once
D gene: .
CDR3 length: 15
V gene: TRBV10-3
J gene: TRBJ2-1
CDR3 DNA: TGTGCCATCAGTGTAGGGGGGCCTACCTACAATGAGCAGTTCTTC
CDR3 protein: CAISVGGPTYNEQFF

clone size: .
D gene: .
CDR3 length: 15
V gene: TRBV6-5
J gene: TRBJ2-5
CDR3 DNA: TGTGCCAGCAGTTACTTCTCCGGACCGGGGGAGACCCAGTACTTC
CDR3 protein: CASSYFSGPGETQYF

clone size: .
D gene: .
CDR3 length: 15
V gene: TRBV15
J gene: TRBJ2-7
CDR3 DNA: TGTGCCACCAGCAGAGGTAGCGGTTTCTCCTACGAGCAGTACTTC
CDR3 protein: CATSRGSGFSYEQYF

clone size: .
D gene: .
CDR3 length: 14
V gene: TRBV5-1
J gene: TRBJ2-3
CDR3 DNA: TGCGCCAGCTATCTGTGGGGCAGCACAGATACGCAGTATTTT
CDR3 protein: CASYLWGSTDTQYF

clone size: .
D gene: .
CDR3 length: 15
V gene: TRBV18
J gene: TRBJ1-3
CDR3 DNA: TGTGCCAGCTCACCACCGGCAAGCTCTGGAAACACCATATATTTT
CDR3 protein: CASSPPASSGNTIYF

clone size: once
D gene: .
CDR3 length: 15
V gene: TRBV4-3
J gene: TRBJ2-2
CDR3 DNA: TGCGCCAGCAGCCAAGACGGGACTTACACCGGGGAGCTGTTTTTT
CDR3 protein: CASSQDGTYTGELFF

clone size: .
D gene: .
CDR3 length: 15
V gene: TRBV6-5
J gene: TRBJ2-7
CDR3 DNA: TGTGCCAGCAGTTACGAAAGGGGGTCCACCTACGAGCAGTACTTC
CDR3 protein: CASSYERGSTYEQYF

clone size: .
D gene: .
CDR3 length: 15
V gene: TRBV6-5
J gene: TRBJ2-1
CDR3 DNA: TGTGCCAGCAGTCAAATTTGGGGTTTCGGACCCGAGCAGTTCTTC
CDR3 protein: CASSQIWGFGPEQFF

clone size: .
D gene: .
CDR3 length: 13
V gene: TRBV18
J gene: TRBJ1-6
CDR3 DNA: TGTGCCAGCTCACCCGGCAGCAATTCACCCCTCCACTTT
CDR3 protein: CASSPGSNSPLHF

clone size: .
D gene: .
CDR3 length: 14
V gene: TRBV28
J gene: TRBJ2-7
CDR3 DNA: TGTGCCAGCACGGGGTTTTTGAGCTCCTACGAGCAGTACTTC
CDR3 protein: CASTGFLSSYEQYF

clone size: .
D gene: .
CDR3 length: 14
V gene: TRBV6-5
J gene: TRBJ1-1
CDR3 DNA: TGTGCCAGCAGTACCGGCCATCTGAACACTGAAGCTTTCTTT
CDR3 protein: CASSTGHLNTEAFF

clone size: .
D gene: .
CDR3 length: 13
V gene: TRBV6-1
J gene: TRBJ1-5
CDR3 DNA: TGTGCCAGCAGTAGGGGTTTCAATCAGCCCCAGCATTTT
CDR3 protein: CASSRGFNQPQHF

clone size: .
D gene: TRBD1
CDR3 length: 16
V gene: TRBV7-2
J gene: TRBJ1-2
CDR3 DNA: TGTGCCAGCAGCTTAGGGACAGGGGGTTCAGACTATGGCTACACCTTC
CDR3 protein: CASSLGTGGSDYGYTF

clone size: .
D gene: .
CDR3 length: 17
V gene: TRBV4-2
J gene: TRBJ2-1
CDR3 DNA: TGTGCCAGCAGCCAAGATTCGGTGTCAGCGGGTGGAGGTGAGCAGTTCTTC
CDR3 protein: CASSQDSVSAGGGEQFF

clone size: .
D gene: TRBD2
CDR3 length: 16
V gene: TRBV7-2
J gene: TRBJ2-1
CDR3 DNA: TGTGCCAGCAGCCTCGGACTAGCGGGAGGTCGAAATGAGCAGTTCTTC
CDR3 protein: CASSLGLAGGRNEQFF